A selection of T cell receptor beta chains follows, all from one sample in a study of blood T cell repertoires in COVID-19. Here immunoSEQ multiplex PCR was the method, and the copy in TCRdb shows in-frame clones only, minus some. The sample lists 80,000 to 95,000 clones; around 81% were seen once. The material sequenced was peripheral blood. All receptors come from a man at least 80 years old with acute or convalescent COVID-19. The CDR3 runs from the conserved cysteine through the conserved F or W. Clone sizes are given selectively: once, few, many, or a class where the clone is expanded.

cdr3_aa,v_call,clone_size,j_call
CATRGGLYNEQFF,TRBV15,NA,TRBJ2-1
CASSPTSGRGYEQYF,TRBV6-5,NA,TRBJ2-7
CAWKIRGRMDTEAFF,TRBV30,NA,TRBJ1-1
CASSGQGQGSGGYTF,TRBV2,NA,TRBJ1-2
CASSYSPSGGSYEQYF,TRBV6-5,once,TRBJ2-7
CASTNDRLSNQPQHF,TRBV2,few,TRBJ1-5
CASSQGDYGYTF,TRBV13,NA,TRBJ1-2
CATSRAPTSQYEQYF,TRBV15,NA,TRBJ2-7
CASSSLAGTSTDTQYF,TRBV7-6,NA,TRBJ2-3
CASSQDWAGAGNTIYF,TRBV14,NA,TRBJ1-3
CASSLGQGARGYTF,TRBV5-6,NA,TRBJ1-2
CASSLQGGSYNEQFF,TRBV2,NA,TRBJ2-1
CASRASGSGYEQYF,TRBV2,NA,TRBJ2-7
CSVPTTHDKNF,TRBV29-1,NA,TRBJ1-1
CAWRGLAGNTGELFF,TRBV30,NA,TRBJ2-2
CASSPLGQGGNEQYF,TRBV14,NA,TRBJ2-7
CASSQEAPPTFYEQYF,TRBV4-1,NA,TRBJ2-7
CSALNVRGNTEAFF,TRBV29-1,NA,TRBJ1-1
CASSLLGQGGPSSYNEQFF,TRBV11-2,NA,TRBJ2-1
CASSSWPMATNEKLFF,TRBV27,few,TRBJ1-4
CASSYSGRRGNTIYF,TRBV6-5,NA,TRBJ1-3
CASSFQPGQQNEKLFF,TRBV9,NA,TRBJ1-4
CASSQPGTGNTEAFF,TRBV4-1,NA,TRBJ1-1
CASSMEGEGVDTQYF,TRBV5-1,NA,TRBJ2-3
CASSLTDNQPQHF,TRBV11-2,NA,TRBJ1-5
CAWSVRGRATDTQYF,TRBV30,few,TRBJ2-3
CASNPWDRGASPLHF,TRBV6-5,NA,TRBJ1-6
CASSPWWTSGRPDEQFF,TRBV5-1,NA,TRBJ2-1
CASSPQGIDYEQYF,TRBV18,NA,TRBJ2-7
CASSDTFSTDTQYF,TRBV11-3,NA,TRBJ2-3
CASSSGGQTGELFF,TRBV19,NA,TRBJ2-2